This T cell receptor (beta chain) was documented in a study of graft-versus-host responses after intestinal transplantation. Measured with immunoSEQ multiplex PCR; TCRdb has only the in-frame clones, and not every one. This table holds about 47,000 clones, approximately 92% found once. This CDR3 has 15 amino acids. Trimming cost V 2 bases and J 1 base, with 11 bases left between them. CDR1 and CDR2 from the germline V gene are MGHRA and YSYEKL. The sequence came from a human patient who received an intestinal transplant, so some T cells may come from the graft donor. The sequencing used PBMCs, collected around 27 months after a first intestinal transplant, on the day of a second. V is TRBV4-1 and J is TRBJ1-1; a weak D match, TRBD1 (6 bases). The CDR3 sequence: CASSQKLDRNTEAFF. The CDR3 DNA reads TGCGCCAGCAGCCAAAAATTGGACAGGAACACTGAAGCTTTCTTT.